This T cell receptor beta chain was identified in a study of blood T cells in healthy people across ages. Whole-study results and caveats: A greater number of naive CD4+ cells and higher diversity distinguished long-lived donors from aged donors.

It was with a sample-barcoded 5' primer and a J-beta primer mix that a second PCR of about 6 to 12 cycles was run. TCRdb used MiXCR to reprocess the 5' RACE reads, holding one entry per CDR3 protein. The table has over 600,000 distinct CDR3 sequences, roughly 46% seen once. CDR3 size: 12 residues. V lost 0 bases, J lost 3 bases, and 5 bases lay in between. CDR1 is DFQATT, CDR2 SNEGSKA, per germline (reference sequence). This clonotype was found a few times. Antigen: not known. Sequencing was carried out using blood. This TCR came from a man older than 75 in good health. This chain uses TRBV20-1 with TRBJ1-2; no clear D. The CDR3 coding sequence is TGCAGTGCTAGAGATACCCACTATGGCTACACCTTC. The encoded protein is CSARDTHYGYTF.